Listed below are T cell receptor beta chains from one sample, sequenced in a study of blood T cell repertoires in COVID-19. Sequencing used immunoSEQ multiplex PCR; TCRdb keeps in-frame clones, though not all of them. The sample consists of some 200,000 clones, approximately 80% of them appearing once. The specimen sequenced was PBMCs or T cells enriched from blood (not recorded which). These receptor sequences come from a woman in her thirties or forties with acute COVID-19. The CDR3 runs from the conserved cysteine through the conserved F or W. D genes are given only for firm matches. Size values are once, few and many counts, or a class for expanded clones, and some rows have none.

cdr3_nt,cdr3_aa,j_call,cdr3_length,clone_size,d_call,v_call
TGCAGTGCTAGTATACAGGGGAATCAGCCCCAGCATTTT,CSASIQGNQPQHF,TRBJ1-5,13,.,TRBD1,TRBV20-1
TGTGCCAGCAGCTTGGAGTCAGTGAACACTGAAGCTTTCTTT,CASSLESVNTEAFF,TRBJ1-1,14,few,.,TRBV5-5
TGTGCCAGCTTTGGTCCGGAGTGGGAAAAACTGTTTTTT,CASFGPEWEKLFF,TRBJ1-4,13,.,.,TRBV6-5
TGTGCCAGCTCAGACTACCCTAGCGAAACCGGGGAGCTGTTTTTT,CASSDYPSETGELFF,TRBJ2-2,15,.,.,TRBV6-4
TGTGCCAGTAGTCCTAGGCGGGAGCCGGGGAACACCGGGGAGCTGTTTTTT,CASSPRREPGNTGELFF,TRBJ2-2,17,.,TRBD2,TRBV19
TGTGCCAGCAGTTCTCCGGACAGGGTATCGCCACCCCTCCACTTT,CASSSPDRVSPPLHF,TRBJ1-6,15,.,TRBD1,TRBV28
TGTGCCAGCAGCCCGGTCTTCACAGGGGGCTTCTCTGGGGCCAACGTCCTGACTTTC,CASSPVFTGGFSGANVLTF,TRBJ2-6,19,.,TRBD1,TRBV5-6
TGTGCCAGCAGTTTTGTGAGTGATTACGATGGCTACACCTTC,CASSFVSDYDGYTF,TRBJ1-2,14,.,.,TRBV28
TGTGCCAGCAGCCAAGAAAGGGACACCGTAGCTTTCTTT,CASSQERDTVAFF,TRBJ1-1,13,.,.,TRBV14
TGTGCCAGCACCCAAGGGGGCGGGGGGGCAGATACGCAGTATTTT,CASTQGGGGADTQYF,TRBJ2-3,15,many,TRBD2,TRBV6-5
TGTGCCAGCAGTGACCCCGTGGGGCAGGGGTTCGACAATGAGCAGTTCTTC,CASSDPVGQGFDNEQFF,TRBJ2-1,17,once,.,TRBV6-1